A selection of T cell receptor beta chains follows, all from one sample in a study of OX40 agonist ivuxolimab in advanced cancers. Method: immunoSEQ multiplex PCR; TCRdb's copy keeps in-frame clones and lacks some. In the table there are some 19,000 clones, 85% to 90% of which are singletons. Sequences were derived from CD4+ or CD8+ T cells sorted from blood, sampled in a trial of the OX40 agonist ivuxolimab. The receptors originated from an adult with an advanced solid tumor such as melanoma, head and neck, liver or kidney cancer. Each CDR3 is given with its conserved first and last residue. Each record gives: clone size, J gene, D gene, V gene, CDR3 DNA, CDR3 protein. The D gene is left open where the match is weak. The size entry is marked missing in some rows and otherwise reads once, few, many or a size class.

-,TRBJ2-1,-,TRBV28,TGTGCCAGCAGTTTATCGTTGGGGCTAGCTGAAACCTACAATGAGCAGTTCTTC,CASSLSLGLAETYNEQFF
-,TRBJ2-7,-,TRBV6-6,TGTGCCAGCAGCGAAATGGGGTTTGGGGTTAAGTACGAGCAGTACTTC,CASSEMGFGVKYEQYF
-,TRBJ2-3,-,TRBV7-9,TGTGCCAGCAGCTTCGGGAGAGATACGCAGTATTTT,CASSFGRDTQYF
-,TRBJ2-5,-,TRBV4-3,TGCGCCAGCAGCCAAGGGGTAAAAGAGACCCAGTACTTC,CASSQGVKETQYF
-,TRBJ2-7,-,TRBV2,TGTGCCAGCAGCTTACAGTACAGGGAATACGAGCAGTACTTC,CASSLQYREYEQYF
-,TRBJ2-3,TRBD1,TRBV9,TGTGCCAGCAGCTTGGGACAGGGGGCTGATACGCAGTATTTT,CASSLGQGADTQYF
-,TRBJ2-7,-,TRBV20-1,TGCAGTGCTAAGGGGATATACGAGCAGTACTTC,CSAKGIYEQYF
-,TRBJ2-7,TRBD1,TRBV14,TGTGCCAGCAGCCAATGGGACAGCCTCTACGAGCAGTACTTC,CASSQWDSLYEQYF
once,TRBJ2-7,-,TRBV23-1,TGCGCCAGCAGCCTATGGGCTTTTAGCTCCTACGAGCAGTACTTC,CASSLWAFSSYEQYF
-,TRBJ2-5,-,TRBV6-5,TGTGCCAGCAGTTCCCGACTGGGGGAGACCCAGTACTTC,CASSSRLGETQYF
few,TRBJ1-4,-,TRBV6-5,TGTGCCAGCAGTTACGGAGTTGCAACTAATGAAAAACTGTTTTTT,CASSYGVATNEKLFF
-,TRBJ2-7,-,TRBV28,TGTGCCAGCAGCGGACTTGGAAGCTACGAGCAGTACTTC,CASSGLGSYEQYF
-,TRBJ2-7,-,TRBV29-1,TGCAGCGTTGAGTCGACAGAGTCCTACGAGCAGTACTTC,CSVESTESYEQYF
-,TRBJ1-1,-,TRBV28,TGTGCCAGCAGTGGGGCATTGGACACTGAAGCTTTCTTT,CASSGALDTEAFF
-,TRBJ2-5,TRBD2,TRBV29-1,TGCAGTTACCCTGGCGGGAGGGCCGCTGTAGAGACCCAGTACTTC,CSYPGGRAAVETQYF
-,TRBJ2-7,-,TRBV4-2,TGTGCCAGCAGCGACACCCCAAACTACGAGCAGTACTTC,CASSDTPNYEQYF
-,TRBJ2-1,TRBD2,TRBV6-4,TGTGCCAGCAGTGACTCGGGAGGGAACAATGAGCAGTTCTTC,CASSDSGGNNEQFF
-,TRBJ1-2,-,TRBV9,TGTGCCAGCAGCGTACAGGGAACAGCTAACTATGGCTACACCTTC,CASSVQGTANYGYTF
-,TRBJ2-1,-,TRBV4-1,TGCGCCAGCAGCCAAGCTTCGGGGTCCTATGATGAGCAGTTCTTC,CASSQASGSYDEQFF
-,TRBJ2-1,-,TRBV7-9,TGTGCCAGCAGCTCATTTAGAGCGGCTCTATACAATGAGCAGTTCTTC,CASSSFRAALYNEQFF
few,TRBJ2-3,-,TRBV28,TGTGCCAGCAGTCCGACTAGTCAACGCACAGATACGCAGTATTTT,CASSPTSQRTDTQYF
-,TRBJ2-1,TRBD2,TRBV6-5,TGTGCCAGCAGTGGGACTAGCGGGAGGAATGAGCAGTTCTTC,CASSGTSGRNEQFF
few,TRBJ2-3,TRBD2,TRBV7-6,TGTGCCAGCAGCCGAGCGGGAGTTACAGATACGCAGTATTTT,CASSRAGVTDTQYF
few,TRBJ2-7,-,TRBV11-1,TGTGCCAGCAGCTTTGGTGGGAACCTCTACGAGCAGTACTTC,CASSFGGNLYEQYF